This TCR beta chain comes out of a study of T-cell memory formation after mild COVID-19. Germline V CDR1 and CDR2: SGHAT, FQNNGV. The CDR3 is 15 residues long. The V gene lost 2 bases and the J gene lost 2 bases, with 12 bases spanning the gap. General study findings and limits: CD4+ clones that contracted lay mainly in CM and EM; CD8+ ones lay in EMRA. Detection of some responders pre-infection suggested pre-existing cross-reactive memory T cells participated.

Researchers used 5'RACE with constant-segment primers to make TCR alpha and TCR beta cDNA libraries that carry sample barcodes and UMIs. TCRdb reprocessed the 5' RACE reads via MiXCR and lists one record per CDR3 protein. The sample has roughly 400,000 distinct CDR3 sequences; roughly 26% are singletons. In regard to this clonotype: The antigen is not known.

Material: PBMCs or a T cell subset sorted from them (not recorded which). This receptor was obtained from an adult woman who had mild COVID-19 (a few samples of this study predate the infection). Cell type and time point are not known. This chain links TRBV11-2 with TRBJ1-2; a possible D gene is TRBD1 (5 bases). CDR3 amino acids: CASSLLSGFNYGYTF. DNA for the CDR3: TGTGCCAGCAGCTTACTATCAGGGTTCAACTATGGCTACACCTTC.